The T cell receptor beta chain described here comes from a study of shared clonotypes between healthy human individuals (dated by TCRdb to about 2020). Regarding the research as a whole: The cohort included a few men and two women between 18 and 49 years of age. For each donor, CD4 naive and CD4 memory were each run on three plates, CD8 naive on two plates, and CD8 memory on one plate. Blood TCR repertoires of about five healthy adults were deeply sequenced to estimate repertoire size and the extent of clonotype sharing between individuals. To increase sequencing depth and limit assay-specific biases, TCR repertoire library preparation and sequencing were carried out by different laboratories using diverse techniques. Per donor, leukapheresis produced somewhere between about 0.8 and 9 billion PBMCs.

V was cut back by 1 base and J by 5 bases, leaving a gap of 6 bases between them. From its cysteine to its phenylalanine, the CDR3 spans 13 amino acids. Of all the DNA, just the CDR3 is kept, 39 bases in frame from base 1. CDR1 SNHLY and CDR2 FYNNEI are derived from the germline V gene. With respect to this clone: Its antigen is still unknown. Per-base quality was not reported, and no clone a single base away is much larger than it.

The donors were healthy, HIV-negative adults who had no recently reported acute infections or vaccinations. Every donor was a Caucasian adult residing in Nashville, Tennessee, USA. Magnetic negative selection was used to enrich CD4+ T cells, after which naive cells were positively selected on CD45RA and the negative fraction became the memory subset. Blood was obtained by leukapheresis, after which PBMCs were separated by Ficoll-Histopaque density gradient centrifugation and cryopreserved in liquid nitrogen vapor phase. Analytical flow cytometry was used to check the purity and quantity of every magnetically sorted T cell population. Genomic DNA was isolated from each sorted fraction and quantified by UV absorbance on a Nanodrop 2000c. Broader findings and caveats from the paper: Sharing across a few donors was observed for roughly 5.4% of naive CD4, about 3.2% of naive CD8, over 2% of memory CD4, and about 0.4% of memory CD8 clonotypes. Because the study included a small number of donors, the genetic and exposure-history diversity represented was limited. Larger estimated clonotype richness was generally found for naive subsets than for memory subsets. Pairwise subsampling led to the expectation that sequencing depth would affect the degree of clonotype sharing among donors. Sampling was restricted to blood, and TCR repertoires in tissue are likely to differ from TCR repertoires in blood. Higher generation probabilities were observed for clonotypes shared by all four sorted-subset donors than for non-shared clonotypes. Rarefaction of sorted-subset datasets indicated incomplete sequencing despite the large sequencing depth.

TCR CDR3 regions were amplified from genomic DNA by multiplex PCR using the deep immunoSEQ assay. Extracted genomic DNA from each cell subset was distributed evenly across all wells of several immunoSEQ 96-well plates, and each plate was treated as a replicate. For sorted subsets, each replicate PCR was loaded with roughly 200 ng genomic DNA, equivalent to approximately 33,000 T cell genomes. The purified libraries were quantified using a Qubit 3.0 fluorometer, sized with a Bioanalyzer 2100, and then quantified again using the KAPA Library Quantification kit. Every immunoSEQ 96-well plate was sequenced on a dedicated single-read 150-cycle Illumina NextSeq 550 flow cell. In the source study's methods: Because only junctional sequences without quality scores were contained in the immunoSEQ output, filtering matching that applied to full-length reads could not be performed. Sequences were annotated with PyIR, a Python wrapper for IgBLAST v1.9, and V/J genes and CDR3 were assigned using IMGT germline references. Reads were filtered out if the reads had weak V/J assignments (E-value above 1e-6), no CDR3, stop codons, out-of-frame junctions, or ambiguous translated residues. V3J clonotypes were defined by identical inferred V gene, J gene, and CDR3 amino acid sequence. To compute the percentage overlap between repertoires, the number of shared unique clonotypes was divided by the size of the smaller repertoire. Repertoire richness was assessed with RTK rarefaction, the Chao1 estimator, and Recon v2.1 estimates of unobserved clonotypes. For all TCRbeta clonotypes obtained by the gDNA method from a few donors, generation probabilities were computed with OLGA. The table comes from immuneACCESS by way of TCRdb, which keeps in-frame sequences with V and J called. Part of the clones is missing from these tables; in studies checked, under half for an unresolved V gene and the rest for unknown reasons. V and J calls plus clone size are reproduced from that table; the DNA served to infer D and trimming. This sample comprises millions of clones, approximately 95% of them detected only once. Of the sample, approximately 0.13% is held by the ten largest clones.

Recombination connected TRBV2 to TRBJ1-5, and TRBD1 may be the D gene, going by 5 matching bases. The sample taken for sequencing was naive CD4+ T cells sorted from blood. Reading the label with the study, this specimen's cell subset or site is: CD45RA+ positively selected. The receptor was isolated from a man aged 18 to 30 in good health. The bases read TGTGCCAGCAGTGAAGAGACAGATCAGCCCCAGCATTTT. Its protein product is CASSEETDQPQHF.